The entry that follows covers one T cell receptor beta chain sequence. Its recognized antigen is unknown. The record has no base qualities; no much larger clone is one base away. Here V drops 7 bases and J drops 5 bases, and the junction holds 7 bases not matched to any gene. The CDR1 and CDR2 encoded by the germline V gene are MNHNS and SASEGT. From the cysteine up to the phenylalanine, the CDR3 has a length of 15 residues. Solely the CDR3 DNA is kept, with 45 bases framed from the first base. The data are from a study of a mutant IDH1 vaccine in newly diagnosed glioma (dated by TCRdb to the early 2020s). With respect to the entire study: Vaccination began 4-6 weeks after radiotherapy alone, or alongside temozolomide cycles in the chemotherapy-containing groups. Longitudinal TCRB deep sequencing was performed for roughly 27 treated patients wherever samples were available for exploratory analyses. Peripheral blood samples were drawn at six visits, namely V03 (baseline), V05, V07, V10, V12 and V13. Prior to enrollment, patients had been given standard therapy consisting of radiotherapy alone, temozolomide alone, or radiochemotherapy with temozolomide, with the combination given to most patients. Of the 25 to 40 treated patients, about 62% were male and approximately 38% were female, and the mean age was 40.4 years. The week-35 safety follow-up was designated visit V12, and the week-47 end of study was designated visit V13. Overall results and qualifications from the work: According to the authors, sample limitations meant that analyses of patient blood samples could not be reproduced. Vaccine-induced immune responses across multiple MHC alleles were detected in over 80% of patients. Changes in the top peripheral T cell clonotypes picked up by TCRB sequencing did not appear to be linked to pseudoprogression. Selection of PBMC samples for TCRB deep sequencing was based on availability.

In the paper's terms, the time point label means: week 47, end of study. A 20-mer mutant IDH1 peptide at 300 micrograms in Montanide made up each vaccine dose, which was injected subcutaneously together with topical imiquimod. Across visits V03 through V10, patients got a total of eight vaccinations, given in weeks 1, 3, 5, 7, 11, 15, 19 and 23. Newly diagnosed WHO grade 3 or 4 IDH1-mutant astrocytomas showing loss of nuclear ATRX were present in the donors. The samples were drawn from NOA16, a multicentre, single-arm, open-label phase I trial in Germany that tested a mutant IDH1 peptide vaccine in humans for the first time. Genomic DNA for TCRB sequencing was extracted from EDTA blood using the DNeasy Blood and Tissue Kit. Libraries were constructed by the immunoSEQ multiplex PCR assay. Following the manufacturer's protocol, the hsTCRB Kit was used to amplify rearranged TCR beta chain sequences. TCRB libraries were sequenced on an Illumina MiSeq. Regarding the original processing steps: Demultiplexing, trimming and gene mapping were performed with the kit vendor's proprietary platform. TCRdb stores this immuneACCESS table with in-frame sequences only. Part of the clones is absent; in the studies checked, under half of the shortfall reflects unresolved V genes, and no reason is known for the rest. V and J calls plus clone size are reproduced from that table; the DNA served to infer D and trimming. The sample table records some 32,000 clones; more than 70% of these occur just once. The ten top clones hold 2% to 2.5% of the sample.

The chain uses TRBV6-1 and TRBJ1-6; the central 8 bases match TRBD1. The TCR comes from a middle-aged man with glioma. The sequencing used PBMCs, collected from a glioma patient whose treatment included an IDH1 peptide vaccine. The sequenced DNA is TGTGCCAGCAACACAGGGGGAGGGAATAATTCACCCCTCCACTTT. Its protein is CASNTGGGNNSPLHF.